The sequence of this T cell receptor (beta chain) was determined in a study of Ad26.COV2.S vaccination and SARS-CoV-2 variants. Study context: Enrollment placed the donor in the COV1001 Ad26.COV2.S trial arm. Findings and limits, study-wide: Vaccinated individuals (as opposed to placebo recipients) had higher spike-specific TCR breadth.

Regarding this clone: As yet, its antigen is unknown.

Germline V gene lookup returns CDR1 GTSNPN and CDR2 SVGIG (reference sequence). The CDR3 length is 14 residues. Trimming took 2 bases from V and 4 from J; bases not matched to a gene: 6. Libraries were prepared by immunoSEQ multiplex PCR; TCRdb keeps only in-frame clonotypes and omits some of them. The sample carries some 320,000 clones, just over 85% recorded once. Treatment here: over 15 received Ad26.COV2.S at low or high dose, single or two shots; 5 received placebo; per-sample allocation not given. The samples date from day 63 after the first vaccine or placebo injection. A Boston adult aged 18-55 years was the donor.

The chain uses TRBV30 and TRBJ2-3; 7 nucleotides match TRBD2. The material sequenced was peripheral blood, taken in a trial of Ad26.COV2.S vaccine versus placebo. This sequence originates from a person aged 18-60 years who received the Ad26.COV2.S COVID-19 vaccine or a placebo. The CDR3, as DNA: TGTGCCTGGAGTAGACTAGCAAGGGCAGATACGCAGTATTTT. Protein sequence: CAWSRLARADTQYF.